This TCR beta chain was profiled in a study of blood T cell repertoires in COVID-19. Study as a whole: Collection of acute and convalescent COVID-19 samples took place in the United States, Italy and Spain. PBMCs, B-cell-depleted T cells, or T cells provided the cDNA or gDNA that made up the material.

Germline trimming cut 10 bases from V and 4 bases from J; bases unmatched to any gene: 8. CDR1 is MNHEY, CDR2 SVGAGI, per germline. The CDR3 contains 14 residues. Authors' processing steps: Using reference gene primer amplification, nucleated cell counts were estimated. Libraries were prepared by immunoSEQ multiplex PCR; TCRdb keeps only in-frame clonotypes and omits some of them. From that table come the V and J calls and clone size; the DNA was used to work out D and trimming. The table shows about 300,000 clones, with around 88% occurring only once. The TCR sequence derives from a woman aged 25-40 years who had recovered from COVID-19. Sequencing input: peripheral blood. This sequence joins TRBV6-5 and TRBJ1-5; 9 bases align to TRBD1. CDR3 nucleotides: TGTGCCACACCCGGGACAGGGCTTAATCAGCCCCAGCATTTT. It yields the protein CATPGTGLNQPQHF.